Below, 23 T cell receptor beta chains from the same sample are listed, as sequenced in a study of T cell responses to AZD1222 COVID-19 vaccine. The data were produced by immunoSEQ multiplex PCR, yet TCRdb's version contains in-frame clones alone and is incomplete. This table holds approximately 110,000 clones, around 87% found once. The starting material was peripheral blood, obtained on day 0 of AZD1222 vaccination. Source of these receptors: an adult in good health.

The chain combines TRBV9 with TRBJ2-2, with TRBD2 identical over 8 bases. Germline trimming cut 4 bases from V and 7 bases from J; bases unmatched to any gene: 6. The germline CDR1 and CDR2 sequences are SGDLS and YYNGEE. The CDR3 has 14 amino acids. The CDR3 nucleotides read TGTGCCAGCAGCCCTCGGGAGGGGGGCGGGGAGCTGTTTTTT. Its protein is CASSPREGGGELFF.

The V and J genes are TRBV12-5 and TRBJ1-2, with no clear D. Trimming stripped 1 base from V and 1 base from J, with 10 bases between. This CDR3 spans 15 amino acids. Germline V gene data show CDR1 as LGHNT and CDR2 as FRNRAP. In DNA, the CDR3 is TGTGCTAGTGGTTTGGACTTTACAGTTAACTATGGCTACACCTTC. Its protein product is CASGLDFTVNYGYTF.

This CDR3 reads CASSILEGGTEAFF. In DNA form, the CDR3 reads TGTGCCAGTAGTATCTTAGAGGGAGGGACTGAAGCTTTCTTT. The chain carries TRBV19 and TRBJ1-1; D remains unclear. The V and J ends lost 3 bases and 5 bases respectively, with 13 bases between them. This CDR3 has 14 residues. Germline V CDR1 and CDR2: LNHDA, SQIVND (reference sequence).

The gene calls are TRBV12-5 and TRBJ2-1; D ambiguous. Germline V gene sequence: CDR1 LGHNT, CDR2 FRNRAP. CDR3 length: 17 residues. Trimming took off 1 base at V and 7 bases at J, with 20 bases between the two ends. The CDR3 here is CASGLALPGQERNEQFF. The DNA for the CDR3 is TGTGCTAGTGGTTTGGCGCTGCCGGGCCAGGAGAGGAATGAGCAGTTCTTC.

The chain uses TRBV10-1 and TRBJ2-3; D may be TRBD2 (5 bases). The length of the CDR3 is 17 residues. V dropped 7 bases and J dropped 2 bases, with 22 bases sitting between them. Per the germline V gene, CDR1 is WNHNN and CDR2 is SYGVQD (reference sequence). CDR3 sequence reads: CASILEVGADDTDTQYF. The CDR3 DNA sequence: TGCGCCAGCATACTTGAGGTAGGAGCGGACGACACAGATACGCAGTATTTT.

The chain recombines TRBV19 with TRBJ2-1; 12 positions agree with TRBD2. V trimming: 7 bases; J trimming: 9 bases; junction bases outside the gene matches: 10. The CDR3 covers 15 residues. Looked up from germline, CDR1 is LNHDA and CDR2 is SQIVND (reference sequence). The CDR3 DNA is TGTGCCAGTAAACGGCTAGCGGGGGGGCCGGGTGAGCAGTTCTTC. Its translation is CASKRLAGGPGEQFF. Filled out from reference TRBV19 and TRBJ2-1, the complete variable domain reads DGGITQSPKYLFRKEGQNVTLSCEQNLNHDAMYWYRQDPGQGLRLIYYSQIVNDFQKGDIAEGYSVSREKKESFPLTVTSAQKNPTAFYLCASKRLAGGPGEQFFGPGTRLTVL.

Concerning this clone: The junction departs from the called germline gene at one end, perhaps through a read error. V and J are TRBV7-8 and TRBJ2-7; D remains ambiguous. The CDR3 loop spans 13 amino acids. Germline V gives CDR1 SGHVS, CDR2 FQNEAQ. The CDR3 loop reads CASSLESSESQHF. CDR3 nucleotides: TGTGCCAGCAGCTTAGAGAGTTCGGAAAGTCAGCACTTC.

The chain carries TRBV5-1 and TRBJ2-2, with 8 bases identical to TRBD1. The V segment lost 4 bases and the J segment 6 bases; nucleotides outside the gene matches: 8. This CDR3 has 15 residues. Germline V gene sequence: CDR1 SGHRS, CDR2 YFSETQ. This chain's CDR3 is CASSPDRAYSGELFF. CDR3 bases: TGCGCCAGCAGCCCGGACAGGGCCTACTCCGGGGAGCTGTTTTTT.

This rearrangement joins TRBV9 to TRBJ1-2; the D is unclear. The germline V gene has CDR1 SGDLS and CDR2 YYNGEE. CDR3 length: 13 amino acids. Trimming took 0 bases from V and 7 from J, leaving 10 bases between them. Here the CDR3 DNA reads TGTGCCAGCAGCGTAGAGGTACGGGGTGGCTACACCTTC. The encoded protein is CASSVEVRGGYTF.

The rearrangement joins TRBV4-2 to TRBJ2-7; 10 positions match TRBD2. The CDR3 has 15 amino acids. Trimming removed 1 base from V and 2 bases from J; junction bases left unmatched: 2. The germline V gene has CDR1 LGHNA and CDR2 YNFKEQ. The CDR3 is CASSQGTSGPYEQYF. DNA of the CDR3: TGTGCCAGCAGCCAAGGGACTAGCGGTCCCTACGAGCAGTACTTC.

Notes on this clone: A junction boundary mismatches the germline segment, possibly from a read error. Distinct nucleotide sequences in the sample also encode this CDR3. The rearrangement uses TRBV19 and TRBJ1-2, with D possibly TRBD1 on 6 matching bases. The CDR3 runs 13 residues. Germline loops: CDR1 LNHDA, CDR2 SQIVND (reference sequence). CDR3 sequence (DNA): TGTGCCAGTAGGATACAGGGATCTGACGGCTATACCTTC. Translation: CASRIQGSDGYTF.

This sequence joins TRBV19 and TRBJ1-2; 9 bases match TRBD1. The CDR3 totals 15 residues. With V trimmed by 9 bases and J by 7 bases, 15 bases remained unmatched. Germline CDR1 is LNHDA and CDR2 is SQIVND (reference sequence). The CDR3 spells CASQTGWGQGSGYTF. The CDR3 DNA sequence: TGTGCCAGCCAAACCGGTTGGGGACAGGGTTCTGGCTACACCTTC. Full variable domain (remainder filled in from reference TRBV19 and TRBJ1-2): DGGITQSPKYLFRKEGQNVTLSCEQNLNHDAMYWYRQDPGQGLRLIYYSQIVNDFQKGDIAEGYSVSREKKESFPLTVTSAQKNPTAFYLCASQTGWGQGSGYTFGSGTRLTVV.

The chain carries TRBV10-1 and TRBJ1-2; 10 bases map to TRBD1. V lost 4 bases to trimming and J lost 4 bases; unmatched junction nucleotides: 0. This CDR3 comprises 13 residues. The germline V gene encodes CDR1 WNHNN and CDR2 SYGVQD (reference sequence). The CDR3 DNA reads TGCGCCAGCAGTGGGGACAGGGGCTATGGCTACACCTTC. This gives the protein CASSGDRGYGYTF.

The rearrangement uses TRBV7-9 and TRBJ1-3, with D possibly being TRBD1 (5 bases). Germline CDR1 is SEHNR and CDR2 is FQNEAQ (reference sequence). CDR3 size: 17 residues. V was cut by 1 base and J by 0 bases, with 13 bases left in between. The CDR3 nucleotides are TGTGCCAGCAGCTTAGTGGGGCCCTCGGACTCTGGAAACACCATATATTTT. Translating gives CASSLVGPSDSGNTIYF.

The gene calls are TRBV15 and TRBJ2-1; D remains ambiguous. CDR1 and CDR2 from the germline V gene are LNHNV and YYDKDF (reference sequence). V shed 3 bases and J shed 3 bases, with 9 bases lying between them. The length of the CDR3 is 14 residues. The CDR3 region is CATSSGTVYNEQFF. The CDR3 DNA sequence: TGTGCCACCAGCAGCGGTACGGTCTACAATGAGCAGTTCTTC.

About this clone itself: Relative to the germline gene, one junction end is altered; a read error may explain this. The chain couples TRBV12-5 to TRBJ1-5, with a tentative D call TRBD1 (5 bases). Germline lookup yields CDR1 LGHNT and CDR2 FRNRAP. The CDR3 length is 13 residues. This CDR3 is CASGLDTYQPQHF. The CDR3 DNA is TGTGCTAGTGGCTTGGACACCTATCAGCCCCAGCATTTT.

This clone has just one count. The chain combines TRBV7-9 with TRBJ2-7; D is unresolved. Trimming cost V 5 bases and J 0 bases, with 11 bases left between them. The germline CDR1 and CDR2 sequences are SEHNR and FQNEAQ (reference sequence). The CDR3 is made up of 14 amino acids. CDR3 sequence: CASSPRVPSYEQYF. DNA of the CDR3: TGTGCCAGCAGCCCCCGGGTCCCCTCCTACGAGCAGTACTTC.

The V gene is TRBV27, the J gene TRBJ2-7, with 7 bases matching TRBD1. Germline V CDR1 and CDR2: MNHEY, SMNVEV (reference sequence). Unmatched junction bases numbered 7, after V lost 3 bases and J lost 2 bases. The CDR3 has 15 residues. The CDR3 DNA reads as TGTGCCAGCAGTTTTATTCCCGGACAGGCCTACGAGCAGTACTTC. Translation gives CASSFIPGQAYEQYF.

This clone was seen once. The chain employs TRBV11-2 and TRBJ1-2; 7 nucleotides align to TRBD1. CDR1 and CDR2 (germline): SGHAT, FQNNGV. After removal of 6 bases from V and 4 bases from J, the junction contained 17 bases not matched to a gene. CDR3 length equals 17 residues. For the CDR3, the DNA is TGTGCCAGCAGTGACCCGGGACAGCCAAGACCCCTCTATGGCTACACCTTC. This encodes CASSDPGQPRPLYGYTF. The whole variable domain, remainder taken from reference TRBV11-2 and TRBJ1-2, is EAGVAQSPRYKIIEKRQSVAFWCNPISGHATLYWYQQILGQGPKLLIQFQNNGVVDDSQLPKDRFSAERLKGVDSTLKIQPAKLEDSAVYLCASSDPGQPRPLYGYTFGSGTRLTVV.

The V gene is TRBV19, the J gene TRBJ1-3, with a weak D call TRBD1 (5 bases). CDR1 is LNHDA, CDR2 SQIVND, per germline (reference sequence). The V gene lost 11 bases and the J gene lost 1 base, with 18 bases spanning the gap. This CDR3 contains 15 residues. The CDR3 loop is CASGQGLGSGNTIYF. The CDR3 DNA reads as TGTGCCTCGGGTCAGGGCTTAGGTTCTGGAAACACCATATATTTT.

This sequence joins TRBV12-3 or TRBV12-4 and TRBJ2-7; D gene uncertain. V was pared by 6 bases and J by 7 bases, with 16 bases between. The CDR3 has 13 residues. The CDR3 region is CASSFGRTKEQYF. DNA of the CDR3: TGTGCCAGCAGCTTTGGAAGGACCAAAGAGCAGTACTTC.

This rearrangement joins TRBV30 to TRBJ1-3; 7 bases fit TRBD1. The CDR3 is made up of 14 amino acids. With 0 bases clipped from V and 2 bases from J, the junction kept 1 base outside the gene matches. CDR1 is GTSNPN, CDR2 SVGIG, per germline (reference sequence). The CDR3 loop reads CAWSVGGTGNTIYF. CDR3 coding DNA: TGTGCCTGGAGTGTAGGGGGCACTGGAAACACCATATATTTT.

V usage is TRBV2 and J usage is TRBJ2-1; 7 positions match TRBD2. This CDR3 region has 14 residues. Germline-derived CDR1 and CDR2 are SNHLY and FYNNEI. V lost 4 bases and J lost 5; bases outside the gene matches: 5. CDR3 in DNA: TGTGCCAGCAGTGGCGGGGGTGGGGACAATGAGCAGTTCTTC. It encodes CASSGGGGDNEQFF.